The 8 T cell receptor beta chains reported below all come from one sample, sequenced in a study of cytomegalovirus exposure and HLA in healthy donors. Sequencing was performed with immunoSEQ multiplex PCR; in TCRdb, only in-frame clones are kept and a portion is missing. The sample contains about 120,000 clones, more than 75% of which appear only once. The sequenced sample consisted of PBMCs. Every receptor here comes from a woman in her 30s in good health and CMV-seronegative.

This rearrangement joins TRBV5-6 to TRBJ2-3; 11 bases line up with TRBD2. Germline V gene data show CDR1 as SGHDT and CDR2 as YYEEEE. J gave up 3 bases and V 1 base, and 7 bases lay outside the gene matches. This CDR3 region has 17 residues. CDR3 sequence (DNA): TGTGCCAGCAGCTTGTTAGCGGGGGGGCCTAGAACAGATACGCAGTATTTT. Translated, it gives CASSLLAGGPRTDTQYF.

This chain uses TRBV4-1 with TRBJ2-3; D is possibly TRBD2 (5 bases). This CDR3 comprises 12 residues. Per the germline V gene, CDR1 is MGHRA and CDR2 is YSYEKL. V was shortened by 0 bases and J by 10 bases, with 8 bases between the two germline ends. CDR3 sequence: CASSQDRGAQYF. The DNA for the CDR3 is TGCGCCAGCAGCCAAGATCGGGGAGCGCAGTATTTT.

This rearrangement joins TRBV7-2 to TRBJ1-3; TRBD1 matches 8 bases. From germline, CDR1 is SGHTA and CDR2 FQGNSA. V lost 4 bases, J lost 4 bases, and 12 bases stayed unmatched. The CDR3 consists of 17 residues. DNA of the CDR3: TGTGCCAGCAGCTCAAACAGGGGGACTGGCGTAGGAAACACCATATATTTT. Protein sequence: CASSSNRGTGVGNTIYF.

This clone was seen just once. J is TRBJ1-2 and V is TRBV6-1; D unclear. Germline values: CDR1 MNHNS, CDR2 SASEGT. V was trimmed by 6 bases and J by 3 bases, leaving 11 bases between them. The CDR3 has 13 residues. The CDR3, as DNA: TGTGCCAGCAGCGCCGAGAGCCACTATGGCTACACCTTC. As protein: CASSAESHYGYTF.

This clone was observed a handful of times. The J gene is TRBJ1-1, the V gene TRBV10-1, with 9 bases fitting TRBD1. This CDR3 is built from 16 residues. Germline CDR1 and CDR2: WNHNN and SYGVQD (reference sequence). With 3 bases clipped from V and 4 bases from J, the junction kept 9 bases outside the gene matches. In DNA, the CDR3 is TGCGCCAGCAGTGACACCGGACAGGGGCGATCCACTGAAGCTTTCTTT. It is translated as CASSDTGQGRSTEAFF.

The chain uses TRBV6-6 and TRBJ1-1; D is unclear. The CDR3 totals 15 residues. V shed 0 bases and J shed 8 bases, with 16 bases lying between them. CDR1 is MNHNY, CDR2 SVGAGI, per germline (reference sequence). CDR3 sequence: CASSYSGDASGEAFF. The CDR3 nucleotides read TGTGCCAGCAGTTACTCGGGCGATGCGTCGGGGGAAGCTTTCTTT.

The rearrangement links TRBV2 to TRBJ2-5; the match to TRBD2 covers 10 bases. The CDR3 has 18 residues. After removal of 0 bases from V and 5 bases from J, the junction contained 12 bases not matched to a gene. The germline gives CDR1 SNHLY, CDR2 FYNNEI. In DNA form, the CDR3 reads TGTGCCAGCAGTGAAGCAAGGCAGAGCGGGGGGGCCCGGGAGACCCAGTACTTC. Protein sequence: CASSEARQSGGARETQYF.

The chain links TRBV6-5 to TRBJ2-1; D possibly corresponds to TRBD1 (6 bases). Trimming took off 4 bases at V and 2 bases at J, with 15 bases between the two ends. The CDR3 is 16 amino acids. The germline gives CDR1 MNHEY, CDR2 SVGAGI. This CDR3 reads CASSLAGGFPYNEQFF. The DNA for the CDR3 is TGTGCCAGCAGTTTAGCTGGGGGCTTTCCCTACAATGAGCAGTTCTTC.